This T cell receptor beta chain was sequenced in a study of T cells in Graves' hyperthyroidism and ophthalmopathy. Overall study: The blood sample was taken at first diagnosis, before treatment began. Study results and limitations: Separating ophthalmopathy from stable hyperthyroidism was achieved by a 13 V-J model. Before onset, ophthalmopathy was predicted by the model a median around 6.2 months earlier.

Comments on this clonotype: Its antigen is still unknown.

CDR1 is DFQATT and CDR2 is SNEGSKA in the germline V gene (reference sequence). This CDR3 comprises 13 residues. V shed 2 bases, J shed 8 bases, and the junction held 8 bases outside the gene matches. TCR beta CDR3 regions were amplified from RNA transcripts. HTBI primers were used for first-round RT-PCR of the TCR CDR3. MiXCR was run by TCRdb on the multiplex PCR reads, yielding one entry per CDR3 protein. The data contain about 480,000 distinct CDR3 sequences, less than 25% of them singletons. This receptor was taken from an older woman with Graves' ophthalmopathy. This chain connects TRBV20-1 to TRBJ1-2; TRBD1 matches at 7 bases. Sequencing was carried out using blood. The DNA for the CDR3 is TGCAGTGCTAGAAACAGGGGTCCGGAGGGCTACACCTTC. Amino acid sequence: CSARNRGPEGYTF.